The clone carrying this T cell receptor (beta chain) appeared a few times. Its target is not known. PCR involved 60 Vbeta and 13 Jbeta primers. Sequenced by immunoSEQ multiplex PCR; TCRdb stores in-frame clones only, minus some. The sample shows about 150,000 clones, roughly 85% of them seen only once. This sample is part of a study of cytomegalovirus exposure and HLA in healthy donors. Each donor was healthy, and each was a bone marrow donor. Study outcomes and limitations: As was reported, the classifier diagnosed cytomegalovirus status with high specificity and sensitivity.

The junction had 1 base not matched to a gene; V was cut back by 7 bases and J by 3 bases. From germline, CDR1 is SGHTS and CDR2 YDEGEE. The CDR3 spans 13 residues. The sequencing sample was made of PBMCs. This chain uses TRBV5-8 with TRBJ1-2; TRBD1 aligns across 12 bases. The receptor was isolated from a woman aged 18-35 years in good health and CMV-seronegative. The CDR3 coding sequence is TGTGCCAGCGGGACAGGGGGCGACTATGGCTACACCTTC. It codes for CASGTGGDYGYTF.